This record covers a single T cell receptor beta chain. Its antigen is not identified. Extraction and reverse transcription of RNA yielded cDNA as the sequencing template. Some clones are missing from TCRdb's copy, which holds only in-frame ones; the method was immunoSEQ multiplex PCR. Counted here are a few hundred thousand clones, 60% occurring once; the ten biggest clones make up about 0.93%. The treatment: oral pan-JAK inhibitor, 5-10 mg twice daily. Collected material from alopecia areata patients comprised lesional scalp punch biopsies and peripheral blood. The data were taken from a study of CD8+ T cells in alopecia areata. Study-wide findings and caveats: As there was one nonresponder, how baseline CD8+ expansion relates to response remains uncertain. Scalp clonality and expanded CD8+ clones among the top 100 showed significant decreases with tofacitinib. During tofacitinib treatment, many expanded lesional clones remained in scalp and blood.

The sequence came from a human donor with alopecia areata. The specimen was CD4+ T cells sorted from blood, collected at week 52, from a patient treated with tofacitinib.

CDR3 bases: TGTGCCAGTAGTATCCGGGCAGATACGCAGTATTTT. It yields the protein CASSIRADTQYF. V usage is TRBV19 and J usage is TRBJ2-3; D not resolved. V was shortened by 3 bases and J by 4 bases, with 5 bases between the two germline ends. Per the germline V gene, CDR1 is LNHDA and CDR2 is SQIVND (reference sequence). The length of the CDR3 is 12 residues.